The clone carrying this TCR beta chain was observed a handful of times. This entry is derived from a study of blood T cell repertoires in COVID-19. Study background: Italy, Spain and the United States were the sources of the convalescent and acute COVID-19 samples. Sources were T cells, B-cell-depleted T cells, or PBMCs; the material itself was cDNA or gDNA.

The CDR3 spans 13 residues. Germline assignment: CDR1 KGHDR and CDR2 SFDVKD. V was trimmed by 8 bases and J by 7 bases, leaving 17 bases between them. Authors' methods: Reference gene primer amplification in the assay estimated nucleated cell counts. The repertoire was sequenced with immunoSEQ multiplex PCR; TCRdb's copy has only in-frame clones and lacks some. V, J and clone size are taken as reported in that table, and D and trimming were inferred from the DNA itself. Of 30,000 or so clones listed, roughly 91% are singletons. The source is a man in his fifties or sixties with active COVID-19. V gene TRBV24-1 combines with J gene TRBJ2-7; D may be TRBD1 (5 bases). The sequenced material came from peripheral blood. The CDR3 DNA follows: TGTGCCACCAACTATGACAGTAGCTCGGAGCAGTACTTC. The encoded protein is CATNYDSSSEQYF.